Below are 22 T cell receptor beta chains sequenced from a single sample in a study of T cells after yellow fever vaccination. From the 5' RACE reads, TCRdb called clonotypes with MiXCR, one entry per CDR3 protein. The sample has about 320,000 distinct CDR3 sequences, about 10% seen once; the top ten hold approximately 3.3%. Sequences were derived from CD4+ T cells sorted from PBMCs, sampled 45 days after the yellow fever booster vaccination. The origin of the receptors is a man aged 18 to 30 who received the YFV17D yellow fever vaccine.

The chain carries TRBV5-8 and TRBJ1-5; D might be TRBD1 (5 bases). The CDR3 spans 15 residues. Trimming removed 4 bases at V and 3 bases at J, with 14 bases between. CDR1 and CDR2 (germline): SGHTS, YDEGEE. In nucleotides, the CDR3 is TGTGCCAGCAGCCCAGGGCAAGTTCTCAATCAGCCCCAGCATTTT. Protein: CASSPGQVLNQPQHF.

This clonotype occurred a few times. The genes are TRBV6-4 and TRBJ1-2, with 8 bases lining up with TRBD1. The CDR3 is 13 residues long. Germline assignment: CDR1 MRHNA and CDR2 SNTAGT. Germline trimming cut 6 bases from V and 4 bases from J; bases unmatched to any gene: 4. CDR3 bases: TGTGCCAGCAGCGCTACAGGGGGCTATGGCTACACCTTC. As protein: CASSATGGYGYTF.

This clonotype was seen a few times. J is TRBJ2-2 and V is TRBV4-3; D remains unclear. The CDR3 consists of 12 residues. The V end lost 3 bases, the J end lost 10 bases, and 9 bases lay between the germline ends. Per germline, CDR1 LGHNA and CDR2 YSLEER. CDR3 residues: CASSQSEEELFF. DNA for the CDR3: TGCGCCAGCAGCCAGTCAGAGGAGGAGCTGTTTTTT.

This clonotype was recorded at least ten times. The rearrangement uses TRBV7-2 and TRBJ2-5; possibly TRBD1 for D (6 bases). CDR3 length equals 16 residues. The germline gives CDR1 SGHTA, CDR2 FQGNSA. The germline V and J ends were trimmed by 5 bases and 6 bases, with 22 bases remaining between them. The chain's CDR3 is CASSQEPRGGRKTQYF. The CDR3 DNA is TGTGCCAGCAGCCAAGAGCCCAGGGGTGGGAGAAAGACCCAGTACTTC.

V gene TRBV6-2 or TRBV6-3 combines with J gene TRBJ1-5; possible D gene TRBD1, 5 bases. This CDR3 has 12 residues. Germline lookup yields CDR1 MNHEY and CDR2 SVGEGT. V lost 7 bases, J lost 11 bases, and 15 bases lay in between. The CDR3 loop is CASTTGLGAQHF. The CDR3 nucleotides are TGTGCCAGCACAACGGGGCTGGGGGCCCAGCATTTT.

The rearrangement links TRBV20-1 to TRBJ1-1; D is uncertain. V lost 5 bases, J lost 1 base, and 11 bases lay in between. CDR1 and CDR2 from the germline V gene are DFQATT and SNEGSKA (reference sequence). CDR3 length equals 13 residues. CDR3 sequence reads: CSAPWATNTEAFF. Here the CDR3 DNA reads TGCAGTGCTCCCTGGGCCACGAACACTGAAGCTTTCTTT.

The chain joins TRBV29-1 to TRBJ2-3; TRBD2 matches 11 bases. Per germline, CDR1 SQVTM and CDR2 ANQGSEA. After removal of 7 bases from V and 4 bases from J, the junction contained 4 bases not matched to a gene. This CDR3 is 13 amino acids long. Here the CDR3 DNA reads TGCAGCGCTCTAGCGGGGGGAGCAGATACGCAGTATTTT. This sequence encodes CSALAGGADTQYF.

A few counts support this clonotype. The chain joins TRBV20-1 to TRBJ2-3; D is unclear. The V and J ends lost 3 bases and 2 bases respectively, with 9 bases between them. Germline V gene sequence: CDR1 DFQATT, CDR2 SNEGSKA (reference sequence). The CDR3 length is 13 residues. As DNA, the CDR3 is TGCAGTGCTAGCGCCGTCCTCACAGATACGCAGTATTTT. Its translation: CSASAVLTDTQYF.

The chain carries TRBV7-3 and TRBJ2-3; 8 bases map to TRBD2. The J segment lost 2 bases and the V segment lost 5 bases, leaving 9 bases of the junction unmatched. The germline CDR1 and CDR2 sequences are SGHTA and FQGTGA. The CDR3 is 16 residues long. The CDR3 region is CASSRGGSGLTDTQYF. CDR3 bases: TGTGCCAGCAGCCGGGGGGGTAGCGGACTCACAGATACGCAGTATTTT.

This chain uses TRBV3-1 with TRBJ2-5; 7 nucleotides match TRBD2. V lost 2 bases to trimming and J lost 4 bases; unmatched junction nucleotides: 7. Germline-derived CDR1 and CDR2 are LGHDT and YNNKEL (reference sequence). This CDR3 is built from 15 residues. The CDR3, as DNA: TGTGCCAGCAGCCAAAGGCGGGGGAGGGTAGAGACCCAGTACTTC. Its protein product is CASSQRRGRVETQYF.

The V and J genes are TRBV12-3 or TRBV12-4 and TRBJ2-4; D assignment may be TRBD1 or TRBD2 (5 bases each). This CDR3 comprises 17 residues. The V end was cut by 5 bases, the J end by 2 bases, with 19 bases between. The DNA of the CDR3 is TGTGCCAGCAGTCCCTGGACCCCAGAGGGGACCAAAAACATTCAGTACTTC. Its translation: CASSPWTPEGTKNIQYF.

The V and J genes are TRBV20-1 and TRBJ1-4; D is uncertain. This CDR3 is built from 13 residues. Germline V gives CDR1 DFQATT, CDR2 SNEGSKA (reference sequence). Trimming took off 0 bases at V and 8 bases at J, with 10 bases between the two ends. The CDR3: CSARDSTAEKLFF. The CDR3 DNA reads TGCAGTGCTAGAGATTCGACGGCCGAAAAACTGTTTTTT.

This clonotype was counted only a few times. The J gene is TRBJ1-1, the V gene TRBV7-2, with D possibly matching TRBD1 (5 bases). There are 14 residues in the CDR3. CDR1 is SGHTA and CDR2 is FQGNSA in the germline V gene. Deletions cut 5 bases from V and 4 bases from J, with 14 bases between. The DNA for the CDR3 is TGTGCCAGCAGCCAAATTCAGGGAACCACTGAAGCTTTCTTT. This encodes CASSQIQGTTEAFF.

This clonotype was seen ten or more times. The rearrangement joins TRBV7-9 to TRBJ2-1, with 14 bases that match TRBD2. This CDR3 is built from 16 residues. Germline V CDR1 and CDR2: SEHNR, FQNEAQ (reference sequence). J was trimmed by 8 bases and V by 5 bases; bases with no gene match: 8. The CDR3 nucleotides are TGTGCCAGCAGCGGACTAGCGGGGGGTGGTGAATATGAGCAGTTCTTC. Protein: CASSGLAGGGEYEQFF.

This clonotype occurred many times. V is TRBV5-1 and J is TRBJ2-2, with 7 bases that match TRBD1. Germline V gene lookup returns CDR1 SGHRS and CDR2 YFSETQ. The CDR3 totals 14 residues. Trimming at V came to 4 bases and at J to 6 bases, leaving 6 bases not matched to a gene. The CDR3 is CASSPDRVPGELFF. CDR3 DNA: TGCGCCAGCAGCCCTGACAGGGTCCCCGGGGAGCTGTTTTTT.

The DNA for the CDR3 is TGCGCCAGCAGTATCGGGGGGGTATACACCGGGGAGCTGTTTTTT. It translates to CASSIGGVYTGELFF. The genes are TRBV4-3 and TRBJ2-2; 8 nucleotides agree with TRBD2. After removal of 6 bases from V and 3 bases from J, the junction contained 6 bases not matched to a gene. Germline assignment: CDR1 LGHNA and CDR2 YSLEER. The CDR3 is 15 residues long.

This clonotype was detected a few times. V is TRBV4-1 and J is TRBJ1-2; possibly TRBD1 for D (6 bases). The germline CDR1 and CDR2 sequences are MGHRA and YSYEKL. The CDR3 runs to 16 residues. The V end lost 1 base, the J end lost 2 bases, and 14 bases lay between the germline ends. The CDR3 is CASSQGENQGNYGYTF. For the CDR3, the DNA is TGCGCCAGCAGCCAAGGGGAAAACCAGGGGAACTATGGCTACACCTTC.

This clonotype was observed a handful of times. The chain has TRBV11-2 and TRBJ2-2; 7 bases fit TRBD1. This CDR3 is 17 amino acids long. CDR1 SGHAT and CDR2 FQNNGV come from the germline V gene. Trimming took 4 bases from V and 2 from J; bases not matched to a gene: 10. DNA of the CDR3: TGTGCCAGCAGCTCGATACAGGGGCTGCTCAACACCGGGGAGCTGTTTTTT. Its translation: CASSSIQGLLNTGELFF.

The sample holds many counts of this clonotype. The V gene is TRBV7-2, the J gene TRBJ2-2; no reliable D call. The germline CDR1 and CDR2 sequences are SGHTA and FQGNSA. The CDR3 is made up of 15 amino acids. The germline V and J ends were trimmed by 3 bases and 1 base, with 9 bases remaining between them. The CDR3 region is CASSFDSQNTGELFF. The CDR3 DNA is TGTGCCAGCAGCTTCGACTCCCAGAACACCGGGGAGCTGTTTTTT.

This clonotype turned up a few times. The rearrangement uses TRBV4-1 and TRBJ2-2, with 10 bases identical to TRBD2. Germline V gene sequence: CDR1 MGHRA, CDR2 YSYEKL. There are 16 residues in the CDR3. V lost 6 bases, J lost 7 bases, and 11 bases stayed unmatched. The DNA of the CDR3 is TGCGCCAGCAGTACAAGCGGGGGGGCTAGTTACGGGGAGCTGTTTTTT. Protein sequence: CASSTSGGASYGELFF.

Only a few counts were recorded for this clonotype. This chain connects TRBV5-1 to TRBJ1-1, with 8 bases lining up with TRBD1. With 7 bases clipped from V and 6 bases from J, the junction kept 8 bases outside the gene matches. Germline V gene data show CDR1 as SGHRS and CDR2 as YFSETQ. CDR3 size: 13 residues. Written as DNA, the CDR3 is TGCGCCAGCGGACAGGGTATCGCGGCTGAAGCTTTCTTT. This translates into CASGQGIAAEAFF.

This chain links TRBV3-1 with TRBJ1-2, with D possibly TRBD1 on 5 matching bases. Germline-derived CDR1 and CDR2 are LGHDT and YNNKEL (reference sequence). The CDR3 length is 14 residues. Between the trimmed V and J ends, which lost 1 base and 2 bases, there was a span of 8 bases. CDR3 loop: CASSQVRTNYGYTF. The CDR3 DNA sequence: TGTGCCAGCAGCCAAGTCAGGACAAACTATGGCTACACCTTC.